The 16 T cell receptor beta chains below were found in one sample sequenced in a study of CD8+ T cells in alopecia areata. Extracted from the samples, RNA was reverse transcribed into cDNA to serve as the sequencing template. Assay: immunoSEQ multiplex PCR; the TCRdb copy retains only in-frame clones and omits some. The table includes about 190,000 clones, around 60% detected once. Treatment specified: oral pan-JAK inhibitor, 5-10 mg twice daily. Material: CD4+ T cells sorted from blood, obtained at week 4, from a patient treated with tofacitinib. Source of these receptors: a human donor with alopecia areata.

The CDR3 protein is CALESGNEQYF. As DNA, the CDR3 is TGTGCCTTAGAGAGCGGGAATGAGCAGTACTTC. The V and J genes are TRBV30 and TRBJ2-7, with 7 bases that match TRBD2. V shed 7 bases, J shed 7 bases, and the junction held 7 bases outside the gene matches. The germline gives CDR1 GTSNPN, CDR2 SVGIG (reference sequence). This CDR3 is built from 11 residues.

This chain uses TRBV29-1 with TRBJ2-7; D may correspond to TRBD1 or TRBD2 (5 bases each). This CDR3 is built from 14 residues. Trimming shortened V by 6 bases and J by 0 bases, and 15 bases separated the two germline ends. Germline CDR1 and CDR2: SQVTM and ANQGSEA. CDR3 residues: CSVNTGTPSYEQYF. The CDR3 region has the DNA TGCAGCGTAAACACCGGGACGCCCTCCTACGAGCAGTACTTC.

This clone turned up a few times. The chain uses TRBV30 and TRBJ1-5, with D possibly TRBD1 on 5 matching bases. Looked up from germline, CDR1 is GTSNPN and CDR2 is SVGIG (reference sequence). The CDR3 runs 12 residues. CDR3: CGAQQGKQPQHF. CDR3 sequence (DNA): TGTGGTGCCCAGCAGGGAAAACAGCCCCAGCATTTT.

The chain uses TRBV7-2 and TRBJ2-7; D possibly uses TRBD1 or TRBD2 (5 bases each). The CDR3 is 14 residues long. The germline gives CDR1 SGHTA, CDR2 FQGNSA. V lost 4 bases and J lost 2, with 12 bases in between. The CDR3 nucleotides read TGTGCCAGCAGCTACCGGGACGGACCCTACGAGCAGTACTTC. It encodes CASSYRDGPYEQYF.

This clone was detected ten times or more. Other nucleotide sequences from this sample produce the same CDR3. V usage is TRBV7-2 and J usage is TRBJ2-1, with D hard to call. The CDR3 totals 11 residues. Germline assignment: CDR1 SGHTA and CDR2 FQGNSA. The V end lost 3 bases, the J end lost 8 bases, and 5 bases lay between the germline ends. The CDR3 DNA is TGTGCCAGCAGCTTGTCCGATGAGCAGTTCTTC. Amino acid sequence: CASSLSDEQFF.

This clone appeared a few times. CDR3 DNA: TGCAGCGCCGTCGCCGGGACGGCCAGGGGGGGCACCGGGGAGCTGTTTTTT. Amino acid sequence: CSAVAGTARGGTGELFF. The gene calls are TRBV29-1 and TRBJ2-2; the D gene could be TRBD1 or TRBD2 (7 bases each). CDR1 is SQVTM, CDR2 ANQGSEA, per germline. Trimming left V 7 bases short and J 4 bases short, with 25 bases between. The CDR3 runs to 17 residues.

The gene calls are TRBV11-2 and TRBJ2-7; D is ambiguous. Trimming pared 4 bases from V and 0 bases from J, leaving 4 bases between. The germline V gene has CDR1 SGHAT and CDR2 FQNNGV. The length of the CDR3 is 12 residues. The CDR3 sequence is CASSSRSYEQYF. CDR3 nucleotides: TGTGCCAGCAGCTCGCGCTCCTACGAGCAGTACTTC.

This clone was seen a handful of times. The rearrangement uses TRBV25-1 and TRBJ1-2, with D unresolved. There are 13 residues in the CDR3. The germline V and J ends were trimmed by 4 bases and 2 bases, with 8 bases remaining between them. Germline V gives CDR1 MGHDK, CDR2 SYGVNS. This CDR3 is CASSVGANYGYTF. CDR3 nucleotides: TGTGCCAGCAGTGTGGGAGCCAACTATGGCTACACCTTC.

V gene TRBV30 combines with J gene TRBJ1-2; D perhaps matches TRBD1 (5 bases). V was shortened by 1 base and J by 8 bases, with 11 bases between the two germline ends. Looked up from germline, CDR1 is GTSNPN and CDR2 is SVGIG (reference sequence). The CDR3 is 12 residues long. The CDR3: CAWSAGTGGYTF. CDR3 sequence (DNA): TGTGCCTGGAGTGCCGGGACTGGCGGCTACACCTTC.

This clone appeared a single time. The CDR3 loop is CASSQEYAGGPEETQYF. The DNA of the CDR3 is TGTGCCAGCAGCCAAGAGTATGCGGGAGGACCCGAAGAGACCCAGTACTTC. The chain employs TRBV4-2 and TRBJ2-5; 8 bases map to TRBD2. Trimming removed 0 bases from V and 3 bases from J; junction bases left unmatched: 9. The length of the CDR3 is 17 residues. Germline CDR1 reads LGHNA; CDR2 reads YNFKEQ.

The chain uses TRBV4-2 and TRBJ2-3, with 9 bases matching TRBD2. From germline, CDR1 is LGHNA and CDR2 YNFKEQ. J lost 4 bases, V lost 0 bases, and 8 bases had no gene match. The CDR3 runs 17 residues. The CDR3 protein is CASSQDGSREGSDTQYF. The DNA for the CDR3 is TGTGCCAGCAGCCAAGATGGATCGCGGGAGGGATCAGATACGCAGTATTTT.

The genes are TRBV20-1 and TRBJ1-1; D is uncertain. CDR3 size: 11 residues. The V and J ends lost 5 bases and 8 bases respectively, with 12 bases between them. In germline, CDR1 is DFQATT, CDR2 SNEGSKA (reference sequence). DNA for the CDR3: TGCAGTGCTCCCCAGAGTAGAGAAGCTTTCTTT. Protein product: CSAPQSREAFF.

The chain joins TRBV2 to TRBJ1-3, with D unresolved. CDR1 is SNHLY and CDR2 is FYNNEI in the germline V gene. The CDR3 is 14 amino acids. Deletions cut 6 bases from V and 1 base from J, with 10 bases between. The CDR3: CASSLEGSGNTIYF. For the CDR3, the DNA is TGTGCCAGCAGCCTAGAGGGATCTGGAAACACCATATATTTT.

The chain is built from TRBV30 and TRBJ1-4; TRBD1 is a possible D gene (6 bases). The CDR3 runs to 13 residues. Per the germline V gene, CDR1 is GTSNPN and CDR2 is SVGIG (reference sequence). Trimming left V 2 bases short and J 10 bases short, with 14 bases between. The CDR3 sequence is CAWSRGTSGKLFF. The CDR3 region has the DNA TGTGCCTGGAGTCGGGGGACATCGGGAAAACTGTTTTTT.

This chain joins TRBV15 and TRBJ1-2; D gene unclear. Germline values: CDR1 LNHNV, CDR2 YYDKDF (reference sequence). Trimming stripped 0 bases from V and 8 bases from J, with 7 bases between. The CDR3 has 12 amino acids. The chain's CDR3 is CATSRDQSGYTF. The CDR3 DNA follows: TGTGCCACCAGCAGAGATCAAAGCGGCTACACCTTC.

This clone appeared many times. The chain uses TRBV16 and TRBJ2-7; 7 bases fit TRBD1. CDR1 and CDR2 from the germline V gene are KGHSY and FQNENV. The CDR3 sequence is 16 residues long. Germline trimming cut 4 bases from V and 4 bases from J; bases unmatched to any gene: 13. This CDR3 is CASSPPGAGGSYEQYF. Here the CDR3 DNA reads TGTGCCAGCAGCCCCCCCGGGGCAGGGGGATCGTACGAGCAGTACTTC.